Listed below are T cell receptor beta chains from one sample, sequenced in a study of blood T cell repertoires in COVID-19. Sequenced by immunoSEQ multiplex PCR; TCRdb stores in-frame clones only, minus some. The sample lists 100,000 to 120,000 clones; over 70% were seen once. Sequenced sample: peripheral blood. Source of these receptors: a man aged 50-59 years with acute or convalescent COVID-19. CDR3s include the opening cysteine and the closing phenylalanine or tryptophan. Each record gives: V gene, clone size, D gene, J gene, CDR3 DNA, CDR3 protein. A D gene is named only where the DNA matches it firmly. Rows may omit the clone size; those that give it use once, few, many or a size class.

TRBV19	once	-	TRBJ1-1	TGTGCCAGTAGTCTTCCGGTGAACACTGAAGCTTTCTTT	CASSLPVNTEAFF
TRBV10-2	-	-	TRBJ2-2	TGCGCCATTGGACGGACAGCCAACACCGGGGAGCTGTTTTTT	CAIGRTANTGELFF
TRBV9	-	TRBD1	TRBJ1-2	TGTGCCAGCAGCCCCGGACAGGCAGCCTATGGCTACACCTTC	CASSPGQAAYGYTF
TRBV28	-	TRBD1	TRBJ1-5	TGTGCCAGCAGCATGGGACAGGGGAATCAGCCCCAGCATTTT	CASSMGQGNQPQHF
TRBV20-1	-	TRBD1	TRBJ2-1	TGCAGTGCTAGTCCTCCGGGACAGCACTACAATGAGCAGTTCTTC	CSASPPGQHYNEQFF
TRBV9	few	TRBD2	TRBJ2-5	TGTGCCAGCAGCGTATCTAGCGGGGGTGAGACCCAGTACTTC	CASSVSSGGETQYF
TRBV28	once	TRBD1	TRBJ1-6	TGTGCCAGCAGGGGACAGGGGAGCTCCTATAATTCACCCCTCCACTTT	CASRGQGSSYNSPLHF
TRBV28	few	-	TRBJ1-5	TGTGCCAGCAGCTCGGGGGGGCCCTCCGGTAATCAGCCCCAGCATTTT	CASSSGGPSGNQPQHF
TRBV18	-	TRBD1	TRBJ1-3	TGTGCCAGCTCACTAACCGGGACAGGGGACGTAAACACCATATATTTT	CASSLTGTGDVNTIYF
TRBV3-1/TRBV3-2	-	TRBD1	TRBJ2-2	TGTGCCAGCAGCCAACGACAGGGCTTCACCGGGGAGCTGTTTTTT	CASSQRQGFTGELFF
TRBV5-8	once	-	TRBJ1-2	TGTGCCAGCAGCGTCCAGGGGATAGACGGCTACACCTTC	CASSVQGIDGYTF
TRBV10-3	-	TRBD1	TRBJ2-5	TGTGCCATCAGTGACCACGGACAGGGGCGAGAGACCCAGTACTTC	CAISDHGQGRETQYF
TRBV30	-	TRBD1	TRBJ1-1	TGTGCCTGGAGTAATCCCGGGACAGGGAACACTGAAGCTTTCTTT	CAWSNPGTGNTEAFF
TRBV6-6	once	-	TRBJ1-2	TGTGCCAGCAGGACAGACTATGGCTACACCTTC	CASRTDYGYTF
TRBV9	-	-	TRBJ2-3	TGTGCCAGCAGCCTCCGACTAGTCGCCCCGAGGGATACGCAGTATTTT	CASSLRLVAPRDTQYF
TRBV5-1	-	-	TRBJ1-5	TGCGCCAGCAGCTTGGTGTCAGGGGGCAATCAGCCCCAGCATTTT	CASSLVSGGNQPQHF
TRBV18	-	TRBD1	TRBJ1-4	TGTGCCAGCTCACCACAGACAGGGAATGAAAAACTGTTTTTT	CASSPQTGNEKLFF
TRBV30	-	TRBD2	TRBJ2-7	TGTGCCTGGAGTGTACGTCTAGCGGGGAAGCCCTACGAGCAGTACTTC	CAWSVRLAGKPYEQYF
TRBV7-9	once	-	TRBJ1-1	TGTGCCAGCAGCTTAGCCGAAGGCGGCTGGGAGGCTTTCTTT	CASSLAEGGWEAFF
TRBV7-8	-	-	TRBJ2-7	TGTGCCAGCACTCGAAGGGGTTCCTACGAGCAGTACTTC	CASTRRGSYEQYF
TRBV29-1	-	-	TRBJ1-2	TGCAGCGTTGAACAGGGGACCTATGGCTACACCTTC	CSVEQGTYGYTF
TRBV10-1	-	TRBD2	TRBJ2-3	TGCGCCAGCAGTAACGAAGGGTCGCGGGGGGGAGATACGCAGTATTTT	CASSNEGSRGGDTQYF
TRBV19	-	TRBD1	TRBJ2-7	TGTGCCAGTAGTATCGACAGGGGCTACGAGCAGTACTTC	CASSIDRGYEQYF
TRBV9	-	-	TRBJ2-2	TGTGCCAGCAGCGCCCTCTGGGGGGACACCGGGGAGCTGTTTTTT	CASSALWGDTGELFF
TRBV5-1	-	-	TRBJ1-1	TGCGCCAGCAGCTTTCAGGGAAGGATGAACACTGAAGCTTTCTTT	CASSFQGRMNTEAFF
TRBV7-2	-	-	TRBJ1-1	TGTGCCAGCAGCAGGCAGGAGAACACTGAAGCTTTCTTT	CASSRQENTEAFF
TRBV12-5	-	-	TRBJ1-2	TGTGCTAGTGGTTTGGACGCGGGTCGCTACACCTTC	CASGLDAGRYTF
TRBV6-5	-	-	TRBJ1-5	TGTGCCAGGGCTGGGGGCAGGAGGAGCAATCAGCCCCAGCATTTT	CARAGGRRSNQPQHF
TRBV29-1	-	-	TRBJ2-3	TGCAGCGTTGAGGGCGGGGAGTTAAATACGCAGTATTTT	CSVEGGELNTQYF
TRBV27	-	-	TRBJ1-6	TGTGCCAGCAGTTTAGAGGGTGGTACTTCACCCCTCCACTTT	CASSLEGGTSPLHF
TRBV6-6	-	TRBD1	TRBJ1-6	TGTGCCAGCAGTGAGGCAGGGGGTCGGAATTCACCCCTCCACTTT	CASSEAGGRNSPLHF
TRBV19	many	-	TRBJ1-6	TGTGCCAGTGACGGGGGCTCCTATAATTCACCCCTCCACTTT	CASDGGSYNSPLHF
TRBV12-5	-	-	TRBJ1-2	TGTGCTAGTGGTTTGGCAGGGGCTAACTATGGCTACACCTTC	CASGLAGANYGYTF
TRBV6-5	-	-	TRBJ2-5	TGTGCCAGCAGGTCGCCCAACGGGGAGACCCAGTACTTC	CASRSPNGETQYF
TRBV2	few	-	TRBJ1-2	TGTGCCAGCAGTGAATACGGGGCTAACTATGGCTACACCTTC	CASSEYGANYGYTF
TRBV6-5	-	TRBD1	TRBJ1-3	TGTGCCAGCAGTTACCGCGACAGGGTGTGGGGAAACACCATATATTTT	CASSYRDRVWGNTIYF